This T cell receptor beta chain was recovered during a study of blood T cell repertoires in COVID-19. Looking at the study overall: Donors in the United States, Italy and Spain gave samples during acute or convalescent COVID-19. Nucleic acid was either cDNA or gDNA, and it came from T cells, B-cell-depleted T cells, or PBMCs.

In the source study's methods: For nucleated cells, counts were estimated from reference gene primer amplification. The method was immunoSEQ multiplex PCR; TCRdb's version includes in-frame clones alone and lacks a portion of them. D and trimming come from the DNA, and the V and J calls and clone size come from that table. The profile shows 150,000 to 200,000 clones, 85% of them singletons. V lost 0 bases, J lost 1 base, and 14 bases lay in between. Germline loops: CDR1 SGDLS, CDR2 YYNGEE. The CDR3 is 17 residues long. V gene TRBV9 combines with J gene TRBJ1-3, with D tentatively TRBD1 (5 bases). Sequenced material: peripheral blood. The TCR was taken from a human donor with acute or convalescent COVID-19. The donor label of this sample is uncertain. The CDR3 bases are TGTGCCAGCAGCGTAGCTGAAGGGGCGCGTTCTGGAAACACCATATATTTT. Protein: CASSVAEGARSGNTIYF.